This is a list of T cell receptor beta chains from one sample in a study of Graves' ophthalmopathy and Graves' hyperthyroidism. TCRdb redid the calling of the multiplex PCR reads with MiXCR, one entry per CDR3 protein. Among hundreds of thousands of distinct CDR3 sequences listed, 20% to 25% were seen once. Sequenced material: peripheral blood. The receptors originated from a woman aged 18-29 years with stable Graves' hyperthyroidism. Some clones in this sample may be carry-over from other donors' samples. Both conserved end residues are part of each CDR3. D genes are given only for firm matches. Size is omitted from some rows. Given values are once, few, many or a class for expanded clones.

size | D | J | V | DNA | CDR3
NA | TRBD1 | TRBJ1-1 | TRBV2 | TGTGCCAGCAGAGCGGACAGGGGGATCGAAGCTTTCTTT | CASRADRGIEAFF
few | NA | TRBJ1-3 | TRBV6-1 | TGTGCCAGCGCCGGGGGGGATCTCTCTGGAAACACCATATATTTT | CASAGGDLSGNTIYF
once | NA | TRBJ2-7 | TRBV7-9 | TGTGCCAGCAGCTTAGGGAGCTTCTCCTACGAGCAGTACTTC | CASSLGSFSYEQYF
many | NA | TRBJ1-5 | TRBV12-3/TRBV12-4 | TGTGCCAGCAGTTTAGGGCAGGGAGTAAATCAGCCCCAGCATTTT | CASSLGQGVNQPQHF
few | NA | TRBJ2-5 | TRBV20-1 | TGCAGTGCTAGAGATGAAGGCGCTGGAGCTGGAGAGACCCAGTACTTC | CSARDEGAGAGETQYF
NA | NA | TRBJ1-6 | TRBV14 | TGTGCCAGCAGCCAAGAAAAGGCGGGGAATAATTCACCCCTCCACTTT | CASSQEKAGNNSPLHF
many | TRBD1 | TRBJ1-2 | TRBV12-3/TRBV12-4 | TGTGCCAGCAGTCCGCGACAGGGCACGGGCTACACCTTC | CASSPRQGTGYTF
many | TRBD2 | TRBJ2-5 | TRBV6-1 | TGTGCCAGCAGTGAAGAGGATAGCGGGGGGACGACCCAGTACTTC | CASSEEDSGGTTQYF
many | TRBD1 | TRBJ1-6 | TRBV6-5 | TGTGCCAGCAGTTACGGGGGACAGGGCCTCAATTCACCCCTCCACTTT | CASSYGGQGLNSPLHF
NA | NA | TRBJ2-7 | TRBV7-9 | TGTGCCAGCACGTTTATCCTACCAAAGACCGAGCAGTACTTC | CASTFILPKTEQYF
NA | NA | TRBJ2-2 | TRBV3-1 | TGTGCCAGCCTCGGAGCGGAGAACACCGGGGAGCTGTTTTTT | CASLGAENTGELFF
many | NA | TRBJ2-7 | TRBV7-8 | TGTGCCAAACCCCCGGGACTCGATTACGAGCAGTACTTC | CAKPPGLDYEQYF
few | TRBD1 | TRBJ1-2 | TRBV20-1 | TGCAGTGTTGCGACAGGGGCCGGGGGCTACACCTTC | CSVATGAGGYTF
many | NA | TRBJ2-5 | TRBV11-1 | TGTGCCAGCAGCTTGATGCGCGGGGGCCCTCAAGAGACCCAGTACTTC | CASSLMRGGPQETQYF
many | TRBD1 | TRBJ1-5 | TRBV5-1 | TGCGCCAACCGGGACAGGTGCAATCAGCCCCAGCATTTT | CANRDRCNQPQHF
many | NA | TRBJ1-1 | TRBV29-1 | TGCAGCGTTGACCAACATCGGGGTGAAGCTTTCTTT | CSVDQHRGEAFF
few | NA | TRBJ2-7 | TRBV9 | TGTGCCAGCAGCGTCAGATTAGCTAACTACGAGCAGTACTTC | CASSVRLANYEQYF
many | TRBD1 | TRBJ1-3 | TRBV6-5 | TGTGCCAGCAGTTCCGACAGGGGGTCTGGAAACACCATATATTTT | CASSSDRGSGNTIYF
NA | TRBD2 | TRBJ2-7 | TRBV28 | TGTGCCAGCAGACCAGCGGGAGGCGAGGGCGAGCAGTACTTC | CASRPAGGEGEQYF
many | NA | TRBJ2-2 | TRBV20-1 | TGCAGTGCCAAACCCTTGGGGGCCGGGGAGCTGTTTTTT | CSAKPLGAGELFF
NA | NA | TRBJ1-2 | TRBV12-3/TRBV12-4 | TGTGCCAGCAGTTTCCAGGGTACTATCGGCTACACCTTC | CASSFQGTIGYTF
many | NA | TRBJ1-1 | TRBV11-2 | TGTGCCAGCAGCCCCACAGGTTGGACTGAAGCTTTCTTT | CASSPTGWTEAFF
many | TRBD1 | TRBJ1-2 | TRBV12-3/TRBV12-4 | TGTGCCAGCAGTTTCACAGGGGGCCGGGGCTACACCTTC | CASSFTGGRGYTF
NA | NA | TRBJ1-1 | TRBV12-3/TRBV12-4 | TGTGCCAGCAGTTTATCGCAGGGCAAAGGAGCTTTCTTT | CASSLSQGKGAFF
NA | NA | TRBJ2-7 | TRBV19 | TGTGCCAGTAGTATCGGGACACAAACCTACGAGCAGTACTTC | CASSIGTQTYEQYF
many | NA | TRBJ2-5 | TRBV20-1 | TGCAGTGCTAGAGCTCCCCAAGAGACCCAGTACTTC | CSARAPQETQYF
many | TRBD1 | TRBJ1-5 | TRBV25-1 | TGTGCCAGCAGTGGACAGGGCTTCCATCAGCCCCAGCATTTT | CASSGQGFHQPQHF
NA | NA | TRBJ2-7 | TRBV5-1 | TGCGCCAGCAGCTTCGAGGGTAACGAGCAGTACTTC | CASSFEGNEQYF